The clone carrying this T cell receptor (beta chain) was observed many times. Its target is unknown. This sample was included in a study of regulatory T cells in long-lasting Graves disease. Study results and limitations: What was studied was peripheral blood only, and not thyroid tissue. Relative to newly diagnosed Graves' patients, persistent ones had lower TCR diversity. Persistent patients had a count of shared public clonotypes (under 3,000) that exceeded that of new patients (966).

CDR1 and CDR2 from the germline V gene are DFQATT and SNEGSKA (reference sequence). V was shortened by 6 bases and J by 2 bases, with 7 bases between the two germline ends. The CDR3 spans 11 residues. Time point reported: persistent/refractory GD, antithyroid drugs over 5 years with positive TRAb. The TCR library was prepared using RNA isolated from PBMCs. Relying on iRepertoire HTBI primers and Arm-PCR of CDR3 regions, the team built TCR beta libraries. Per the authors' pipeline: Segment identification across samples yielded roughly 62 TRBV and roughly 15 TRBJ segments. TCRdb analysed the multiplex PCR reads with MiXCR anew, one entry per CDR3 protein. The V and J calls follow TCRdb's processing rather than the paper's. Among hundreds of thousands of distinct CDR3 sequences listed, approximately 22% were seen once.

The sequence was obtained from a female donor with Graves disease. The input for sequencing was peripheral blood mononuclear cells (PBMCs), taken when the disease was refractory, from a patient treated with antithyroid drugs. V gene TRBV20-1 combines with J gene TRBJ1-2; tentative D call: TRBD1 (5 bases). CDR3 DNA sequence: TGCAGTGCCGGGGCGAACTATGGCTACACCTTC. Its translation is CSAGANYGYTF.